The text below deals with one TCR beta chain. These data originate in a study of blood T cell repertoires in COVID-19. Data came from immunoSEQ multiplex PCR; TCRdb stores just in-frame clones and leaves some out. Among 250,000 or so clones listed, nearly 90% were seen once. The sequenced material came from peripheral blood. This receptor was obtained from a woman aged 40 to 50 who had recovered from COVID-19.

The CDR3 bases are TGTGCCAGCAGTTACTCGAGCGGGTACATTCAGTACTTC. Amino acid sequence: CASSYSSGYIQYF. The rearrangement joins TRBV6-5 to TRBJ2-4; maybe TRBD2 (6 bases). V was trimmed by 0 bases and J by 8 bases, leaving 8 bases between them. The CDR3 is made up of 13 amino acids. The V gene's germline CDR1 is MNHEY and CDR2 SVGAGI.